These 26 T cell receptor beta chains were sequenced from one sample in a study of blood T cell repertoires in COVID-19. TCRdb's copy holds only in-frame clones and misses some; the assay was immunoSEQ multiplex PCR. There are about 280,000 clones in the sample; 82% occur only once, and 5% lies in the top ten. What was sequenced was PBMCs or T cells enriched from blood (not recorded which). These TCRs come from a man between 35 and 55 years old who had been exposed to COVID-19.

The chain couples TRBV30 to TRBJ1-2, with 7 bases that match TRBD1. The CDR3 covers 13 residues. The V gene end was trimmed by 3 bases and the J gene end by 7 bases; junction bases not matched to a gene: 8. From germline, CDR1 is GTSNPN and CDR2 SVGIG (reference sequence). CDR3 in DNA: TGTGCCTGGAGCCCACAGGGGCAGGTTGGCTACACCTTC. Residues: CAWSPQGQVGYTF.

This clone was counted a single time. J is TRBJ1-1 and V is TRBV18; D remains ambiguous. This CDR3 is 14 amino acids long. Germline V gene lookup returns CDR1 KGHSH and CDR2 LQKENI. Trimming pared 2 bases from V and 4 bases from J, leaving 11 bases between. The CDR3 here is CASSPSYKPTEAFF. In nucleotides, the CDR3 is TGTGCCAGCTCACCATCTTACAAACCCACTGAAGCTTTCTTT.

The chain has TRBV15 and TRBJ1-2; D call uncertain. This CDR3 spans 13 amino acids. From germline, CDR1 is LNHNV and CDR2 YYDKDF (reference sequence). V was shortened by 0 bases and J by 8 bases, with 10 bases between the two germline ends. CDR3: CATSRDHTAGYTF. For the CDR3, the DNA is TGTGCCACCAGCAGAGATCATACTGCGGGCTACACCTTC.

The CDR3 DNA sequence: TGTGCCAGCAGTTACCGAATTACTAGCGGGAGAAGTGGGAATGAGCAGTTCTTC. It is translated as CASSYRITSGRSGNEQFF. The J gene is TRBJ2-1, the V gene TRBV6-2 or TRBV6-3, with 11 bases lining up with TRBD2. J gave up 7 bases and V 2 bases, and 13 bases lay outside the gene matches. The germline V gene encodes CDR1 MNHEY and CDR2 SVGEGT. This CDR3 spans 18 amino acids.

The chain combines TRBV5-6 with TRBJ2-2; 7 nucleotides match TRBD2. The CDR3 has 15 residues. Germline values: CDR1 SGHDT, CDR2 YYEEEE. V was clipped by 4 bases and J by 7 bases; unmatched bases: 10. The CDR3 sequence: CASSHGGLVVGELFF. In nucleotides, the CDR3 is TGTGCCAGCAGCCATGGAGGACTAGTTGTCGGGGAGCTGTTTTTT.

The chain couples TRBV5-5 to TRBJ2-5; D gene uncertain. The V gene's germline CDR1 is SGHKS and CDR2 YYEKEE (reference sequence). The CDR3 sequence is 14 residues long. V lost 3 bases, J lost 5 bases, and 14 bases lay in between. The CDR3 DNA reads TGTGCCAGCAGCTCATTAACAGTATTGGAGACCCAGTACTTC. It is translated as CASSSLTVLETQYF.

CDR3 in amino acids: CASGWIGGSDGYTF. The CDR3 DNA sequence: TGTGCTAGTGGTTGGATCGGCGGGTCAGATGGCTACACCTTC. The chain employs TRBV12-5 and TRBJ1-2; D is uncertain. This CDR3 spans 14 amino acids. From germline, CDR1 is LGHNT and CDR2 FRNRAP. Trimming pared 4 bases from V and 6 bases from J, leaving 15 bases between.

This clone was counted at least ten times. The chain couples TRBV29-1 to TRBJ2-1; 7 bases are a match to TRBD2. Germline assignment: CDR1 SQVTM and CDR2 ANQGSEA. CDR3 length: 13 residues. CDR3: CTPRLAAGNEQFF. CDR3 DNA sequence: TGCACTCCCCGACTAGCCGCGGGTAATGAGCAGTTCTTC.

The chain uses TRBV7-6 and TRBJ2-3; no definite D call. With 3 bases removed from V and 4 bases from J, the gap between germline ends came to 11 bases. Per germline, CDR1 SGHVS and CDR2 FNYEAQ. The CDR3 length is 14 residues. The CDR3 nucleotides are TGTGCCAGCAGCTTGGTAGCTTTGGCAGATACGCAGTATTTT. As protein: CASSLVALADTQYF.

The CDR3 loop is CASSLRDILNRVSYEQYF. In nucleotides, the CDR3 is TGTGCCAGCAGCCTTCGGGACATATTAAATCGGGTCTCCTACGAGCAGTACTTC. The rearrangement uses TRBV5-6 and TRBJ2-7, with a tentative D call TRBD1 (6 bases). Germline assignment: CDR1 SGHDT and CDR2 YYEEEE. The V gene lost 4 bases and the J gene lost 0 bases, with 23 bases spanning the gap. There are 18 residues in the CDR3.

V is TRBV7-9 and J is TRBJ2-6, with D unresolved. Germline-derived CDR1 and CDR2 are SEHNR and FQNEAQ (reference sequence). Trimming pared 10 bases from V and 2 bases from J, leaving 15 bases between. The CDR3 loop spans 15 amino acids. CDR3 region: CATPDINPGANVLTF. The CDR3, as DNA: TGTGCCACCCCCGACATCAACCCTGGGGCCAACGTCCTGACTTTC.

This clone was seen only once. The chain employs TRBV7-3 and TRBJ2-2; 13 positions agree with TRBD2. J lost 0 bases, V lost 5 bases, and 15 bases had no gene match. This CDR3 is 21 amino acids long. Germline V gene sequence: CDR1 SGHTA, CDR2 FQGTGA. DNA of the CDR3: TGTGCCAGCAGCCGTATCGCAGGAAGACTAGCGGGGGGCGCGAACACCGGGGAGCTGTTTTTT. Translated, it gives CASSRIAGRLAGGANTGELFF.

CDR3 sequence: CASSLVGSLGETQYF. The CDR3, as DNA: TGTGCCAGCAGCTTAGTCGGGAGCCTGGGAGAGACCCAGTACTTC. The J gene is TRBJ2-5, the V gene TRBV7-3; TRBD2 might be the D (6 bases). Between the trimmed V and J ends, which lost 2 bases and 4 bases, there was a span of 14 bases. The CDR3 runs to 15 residues. Germline V gives CDR1 SGHTA, CDR2 FQGTGA. The complete variable domain, with remaining parts taken from reference TRBV7-3 and TRBJ2-5, reads GAGVSQTPSNKVTEKGKYVELRCDPISGHTALYWYRQSLGQGPEFLIYFQGTGAADDSGLPNDRFFAVRPEGSVSTLKIQRTERGDSAVYLCASSLVGSLGETQYFGPGTRLLVL.

The gene calls are TRBV5-6 and TRBJ1-1; D might be TRBD1 (6 bases). CDR1 and CDR2 (germline): SGHDT, YYEEEE. The CDR3 consists of 17 residues. The germline V and J ends were trimmed by 2 bases and 3 bases, with 20 bases remaining between them. The CDR3 sequence is CASSLGGPYSLDTEAFF. The CDR3, as DNA: TGTGCCAGCAGCTTAGGGGGACCTTACTCCCTAGACACTGAAGCTTTCTTT.

The V and J genes are TRBV5-1 and TRBJ2-3; 7 bases map to TRBD1. In germline, CDR1 is SGHRS, CDR2 YFSETQ. With V trimmed by 4 bases and J by 6 bases, 11 bases remained unmatched. The CDR3 spans 15 residues. The CDR3, as DNA: TGCGCCAGCAGCCCGGATAAGGACAGGAGGGATACGCAGTATTTT. Amino acid sequence: CASSPDKDRRDTQYF.

This chain connects TRBV9 to TRBJ2-1; D remains ambiguous. The germline CDR1 and CDR2 sequences are SGDLS and YYNGEE. The CDR3 sequence is 13 residues long. The V end lost 3 bases, the J end lost 9 bases, and 13 bases lay between the germline ends. The DNA of the CDR3 is TGTGCCAGCAGCGAGAGCCCGCTCGGTGAGCAGTTCTTC. Its translation: CASSESPLGEQFF. The full variable domain, in which reference TRBV9 and TRBJ2-1 provide the parts outside the CDR3, is DSGVTQTPKHLITATGQRVTLRCSPRSGDLSVYWYQQSLDQGLQFLIQYYNGEERAKGNILERFSAQQFPDLHSELNLSSLELGDSALYFCASSESPLGEQFFGPGTRLTVL.

This chain's CDR3 is CASSSGSGGRNTEAFF. For the CDR3, the DNA is TGTGCCAGCTCATCTGGATCTGGGGGCAGGAACACTGAAGCTTTCTTT. The genes are TRBV18 and TRBJ1-1, with D perhaps TRBD1 (6 bases). V lost 5 bases and J lost 1, with 17 bases in between. CDR1 and CDR2 from the germline V gene are KGHSH and LQKENI. The length of the CDR3 is 16 residues.

This clone was seen a few times. The chain couples TRBV12-3 or TRBV12-4 to TRBJ1-1, with D unresolved. Between the trimmed V and J ends, which lost 11 bases and 1 base, there was a span of 14 bases. CDR3 length: 13 residues. CDR3 in amino acids: CAARRGSNTEAFF. In DNA, the CDR3 is TGTGCCGCACGGCGAGGTTCGAACACTGAAGCTTTCTTT.

This clone was recorded once. This rearrangement joins TRBV19 to TRBJ2-7, with D possibly matching TRBD1 (5 bases). Germline CDR1 LNHDA, CDR2 SQIVND (reference sequence). V was trimmed by 5 bases and J by 2 bases, leaving 13 bases between them. The CDR3 totals 14 residues. CDR3 loop: CASSGALGTYEQYF. The CDR3 nucleotides read TGTGCCAGTAGTGGGGCTCTCGGAACCTACGAGCAGTACTTC.

V usage is TRBV5-1 and J usage is TRBJ1-1; maybe TRBD1 (6 bases). This CDR3 is built from 14 residues. Trimming removed 5 bases from V and 6 bases from J, with 17 bases in between. CDR1 and CDR2 from the germline V gene are SGHRS and YFSETQ. CDR3 DNA sequence: TGCGCCAGCAGGGGGGGGGCGGTTAAGGCTGAAGCTTTCTTT. Protein product: CASRGGAVKAEAFF.

The CDR3 coding sequence is TGTGCCAGCGTGGGCAGTTATAGCAATCAGCCCCAGCATTTT. This gives the protein CASVGSYSNQPQHF. The rearrangement joins TRBV2 to TRBJ1-5; no clear D. Germline loops: CDR1 SNHLY, CDR2 FYNNEI. The V gene lost 8 bases and the J gene lost 0 bases, with 11 bases spanning the gap. The CDR3 sequence is 14 residues long.

The chain has TRBV12-3 or TRBV12-4 and TRBJ1-5; no reliable D call. CDR3 length equals 13 residues. Trimming pared 3 bases from V and 9 bases from J, leaving 12 bases between. This chain's CDR3 is CASSFGRLGPQHF. CDR3 DNA: TGTGCCAGCAGTTTTGGCAGGTTGGGGCCCCAGCATTTT.

J is TRBJ2-3 and V is TRBV11-3; 10 bases match TRBD2. The CDR3 spans 15 residues. The germline CDR1 and CDR2 sequences are SGHNT and YENEEA. Losses at the gene ends were 5 bases for V and 2 bases for J; bases not matched to a gene: 4. The CDR3 DNA reads as TGTGCCAGCAGCCCAGGACTAGCGGCCACAGATACGCAGTATTTT. Protein sequence: CASSPGLAATDTQYF.

This clone was seen more than once but under ten times. This rearrangement joins TRBV10-3 to TRBJ1-5, with D uncertain. CDR1 is ENHRY and CDR2 is SYGVKD in the germline V gene. The germline V and J ends were trimmed by 3 bases and 2 bases, with 8 bases remaining between them. The CDR3 spans 14 residues. The DNA of the CDR3 is TGTGCCATCAGTGATATGAGGGGCAATCAGCCCCAGCATTTT. Translated, it gives CAISDMRGNQPQHF.

The gene calls are TRBV7-8 and TRBJ2-3; no definite D call. The CDR3 has 15 amino acids. The germline gives CDR1 SGHVS, CDR2 FQNEAQ. V lost 5 bases to trimming and J lost 5 bases, with 17 bases between them. CDR3 DNA sequence: TGTGCCAGCAGCCCGTCGCGTGATAGAAAAGATACGCAGTATTTT. It yields the protein CASSPSRDRKDTQYF.

This clone has ten or more counts. The genes are TRBV5-1 and TRBJ2-3, with D perhaps matching TRBD2 (6 bases). The CDR3 is 14 residues long. CDR1 and CDR2 from the germline V gene are SGHRS and YFSETQ. Between the trimmed V and J ends, which lost 4 bases and 0 bases, there was a span of 9 bases. CDR3 in amino acids: CASSVAASTDTQYF. The CDR3 DNA reads TGCGCCAGCAGCGTAGCGGCTAGCACAGATACGCAGTATTTT.